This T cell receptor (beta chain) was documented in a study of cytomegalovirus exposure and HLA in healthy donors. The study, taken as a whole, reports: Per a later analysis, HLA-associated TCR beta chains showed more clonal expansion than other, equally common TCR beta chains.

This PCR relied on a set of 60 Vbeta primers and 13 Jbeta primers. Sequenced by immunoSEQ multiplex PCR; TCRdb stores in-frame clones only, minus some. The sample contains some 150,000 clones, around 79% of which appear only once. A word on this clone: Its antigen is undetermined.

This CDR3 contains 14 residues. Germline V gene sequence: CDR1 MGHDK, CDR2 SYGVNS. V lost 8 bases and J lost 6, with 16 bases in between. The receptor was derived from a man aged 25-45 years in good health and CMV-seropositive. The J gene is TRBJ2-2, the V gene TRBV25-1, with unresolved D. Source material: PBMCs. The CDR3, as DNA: TGTGCCAGCTCGGCCGACGACGGGTCCGGGGAGCTGTTTTTT. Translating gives CASSADDGSGELFF.